The next 20 T cell receptor beta chains were all read from a single sample in a study of CD8+ T cells in alopecia areata. Both peripheral blood and punch biopsies of lesional scalp skin were obtained from patients who had alopecia areata. As the sequencing template, cDNA was produced by extracting RNA and reverse transcribing it. The protocol was immunoSEQ multiplex PCR, while the TCRdb copy is restricted to in-frame clones and leaves out a portion. Here the sample spans about 19,000 clones, about 70% being singletons. The sequencing here drew on skin, taken at week 0. These receptors originate from a human donor with alopecia areata.

This clone was found a few times. The J gene is TRBJ2-3, the V gene TRBV7-2; D is unclear. The CDR3 has 14 amino acids. V dropped 3 bases and J dropped 1 base, with 8 bases sitting between them. Germline values: CDR1 SGHTA, CDR2 FQGNSA. CDR3 region: CASSFPQGTDTQYF. The CDR3 coding sequence is TGTGCCAGCAGCTTTCCCCAGGGCACAGATACGCAGTATTTT.

The chain combines TRBV5-6 with TRBJ1-5; TRBD1 might be the D (5 bases). Deletions cut 4 bases from V and 2 bases from J, with 13 bases between. The CDR3 runs to 15 residues. Germline CDR1 is SGHDT and CDR2 is YYEEEE. CDR3 sequence: CASSLGVGGNQPQHF. The CDR3 bases are TGTGCCAGCAGCCTAGGGGTGGGGGGCAATCAGCCCCAGCATTTT.

The chain has TRBV4-1 and TRBJ2-7, with TRBD2 matching 9 bases. Losses at the gene ends were 4 bases for V and 4 bases for J; bases not matched to a gene: 8. Germline V lookup: CDR1 MGHRA, CDR2 YSYEKL. The CDR3 contains 15 residues. In nucleotides, the CDR3 is TGCGCCAGCAGCCGGGAGCGGGGGGCCTTATACGAGCAGTACTTC. It encodes CASSRERGALYEQYF.

There are a few counts of this clone. V and J are TRBV7-4 and TRBJ2-3; no clear D. The CDR3 runs to 13 residues. The germline CDR1 and CDR2 sequences are SGHVT and SQSDAQ. V gave up 4 bases and J gave up 6 bases, with 11 bases separating them. The chain's CDR3 is CASSSRPLDTQYF. Written as DNA, the CDR3 is TGTGCCAGCAGCTCCCGACCCTTGGATACGCAGTATTTT.

This clone has a handful of counts. J is TRBJ1-1 and V is TRBV27; 12 positions match TRBD1. The J segment lost 5 bases and the V segment lost 8 bases, leaving 12 bases of the junction unmatched. Germline lookup yields CDR1 MNHEY and CDR2 SMNVEV (reference sequence). The CDR3 length is 16 residues. The DNA for the CDR3 is TGTGCCAGCGCCCGGGGGACAGGGGGCAGAGGTACTGAAGCTTTCTTT. Amino acid sequence: CASARGTGGRGTEAFF.

The chain is built from TRBV6-5 and TRBJ2-1; possibly TRBD1 for D (6 bases). CDR3 length: 15 residues. V was shortened by 7 bases and J by 3 bases, with 16 bases between the two germline ends. The germline V gene has CDR1 MNHEY and CDR2 SVGAGI. CDR3 coding DNA: TGTGCCAGCAATCGAGGGGGACGGAGCTACAATGAGCAGTTCTTC. Translated, it gives CASNRGGRSYNEQFF.

V and J are TRBV5-4 and TRBJ2-1; TRBD1 agrees at 7 bases. This CDR3 spans 15 amino acids. The V gene end was trimmed by 0 bases and the J gene end by 3 bases; junction bases not matched to a gene: 3. Germline V CDR1 and CDR2: SGHNT, YYREEE (reference sequence). DNA of the CDR3: TGTGCCAGCAGCTTGGGAACAGGGGTCTACAATGAGCAGTTCTTC. Amino acids: CASSLGTGVYNEQFF.

CDR3 bases: TGTGCCAGCAGCTTGGGGCCGGGAGGGAGCTCCTACGAGCAGTACTTC. Protein sequence: CASSLGPGGSSYEQYF. The genes are TRBV11-3 and TRBJ2-7; 8 nucleotides match TRBD2. Trimming at V came to 3 bases and at J to 0 bases, leaving 7 bases not matched to a gene. Germline V lookup: CDR1 SGHNT, CDR2 YENEEA. The CDR3 is 16 residues long.

Points on this clone: A far larger clone is just one base off, so this is likely a read error. This sequence joins TRBV6-5 and TRBJ2-7, with TRBD2 matching 13 bases. CDR1 and CDR2 from the germline V gene are MNHEY and SVGAGI. With 8 bases clipped from V and 5 bases from J, the junction kept 9 bases outside the gene matches. CDR3 length: 15 amino acids. This CDR3 is CASGLSLAGGDEQYF. The CDR3 region has the DNA TGTGCCAGCGGTCTATCACTAGCGGGGGGGGACGAGCAGTACTTC.

This clone was observed a single time. An end of the junction does not agree with germline; a read error may underlie this. This chain uses TRBV7-9 with TRBJ1-1, with 8 bases that match TRBD1. The CDR3 consists of 12 residues. Germline V lookup: CDR1 SEHNR, CDR2 FQNEAQ (reference sequence). CDR3 sequence (DNA): TGTGCCAGCATCTTAGGGGACAGGGAAGCTTTCTTT. Amino acid sequence: CASILGDREAFF.

The J gene is TRBJ1-2, the V gene TRBV18, with D possibly matching TRBD1 (5 bases). Germline values: CDR1 KGHSH, CDR2 LQKENI. Between the trimmed V and J ends, which lost 6 bases and 3 bases, there was a span of 14 bases. This CDR3 has 14 residues. The CDR3 loop is CASSPSGGHYGYTF. The CDR3 nucleotides read TGTGCCAGCTCGCCAAGTGGGGGACACTATGGCTACACCTTC.

The gene calls are TRBV5-8 and TRBJ1-1; D is uncertain. Trimming cost V 10 bases and J 2 bases, with 18 bases left between them. This CDR3 region has 14 residues. Germline-derived CDR1 and CDR2 are SGHTS and YDEGEE. CDR3 amino acids: CAPGRVDDNTEAFF. CDR3 DNA: TGTGCCCCCGGTAGGGTCGACGACAACACTGAAGCTTTCTTT.

The V and J genes are TRBV4-2 and TRBJ1-1, with 9 bases matching TRBD1. This CDR3 has 14 residues. Germline V gene sequence: CDR1 LGHNA, CDR2 YNFKEQ. The ends lost 5 bases at V and 5 bases at J; junction bases unmatched: 6. In nucleotides, the CDR3 is TGTGCCAGCAGCACAGGGACAGGGCAAACTGAAGCTTTCTTT. Translating gives CASSTGTGQTEAFF.

This chain joins TRBV29-1 and TRBJ1-1; TRBD1 agrees at 7 bases. This CDR3 is 12 amino acids long. Germline-derived CDR1 and CDR2 are SQVTM and ANQGSEA. V lost 6 bases and J lost 2; bases outside the gene matches: 3. CDR3 DNA: TGCAGCGTAAGACAGGGAAACACTGAAGCTTTCTTT. Amino acid sequence: CSVRQGNTEAFF.

A few counts support this clone. The rearrangement uses TRBV7-2 and TRBJ1-1; no reliable D call. Germline CDR1 SGHTA, CDR2 FQGNSA. The CDR3 is 13 residues long. The V end was cut by 5 bases, the J end by 4 bases, with 11 bases between. Here the CDR3 DNA reads TGTGCCAGCAGCCCAGTAACTCTCACTGAAGCTTTCTTT. This sequence encodes CASSPVTLTEAFF.

The rearrangement joins TRBV18 to TRBJ2-1; D may correspond to TRBD1 or TRBD2 (6 bases each). The germline V and J ends were trimmed by 6 bases and 7 bases, with 22 bases remaining between them. Per the germline V gene, CDR1 is KGHSH and CDR2 is LQKENI. The CDR3 is 16 residues long. The CDR3 is CASSTPRWRGSNEQFF. In nucleotides, the CDR3 is TGTGCCAGCTCGACCCCACGATGGAGGGGGTCTAATGAGCAGTTCTTC.

The chain uses TRBV7-7 and TRBJ2-7; no reliable D call. CDR3 length: 14 amino acids. The V gene lost 7 bases and the J gene lost 4 bases, with 17 bases spanning the gap. Germline V gene data show CDR1 as SSHAT and CDR2 as FNYEAQ (reference sequence). The CDR3 DNA reads as TGTGCCAGCACCAGCTACGGACCTGGTTACGAGCAGTACTTC. This encodes CASTSYGPGYEQYF.

The genes are TRBV5-4 and TRBJ2-1, with D possibly TRBD2 on 5 matching bases. Germline CDR1 and CDR2: SGHNT and YYREEE (reference sequence). Trimming stripped 3 bases from V and 0 bases from J, with 16 bases between. CDR3 length: 17 residues. The CDR3 DNA is TGTGCCAGCAGCTCCGACCTACTAGTTTCCTCCTACAATGAGCAGTTCTTC. Its translation: CASSSDLLVSSYNEQFF.

The rearrangement links TRBV28 to TRBJ2-7; no clear D. In germline, CDR1 is MDHEN, CDR2 SYDVKM. The length of the CDR3 is 12 residues. Trimming left V 1 base short and J 7 bases short, with 8 bases between. CDR3 DNA sequence: TGTGCCAGCAGTTTATCCGGGTTTGAGCAGTACTTC. Translation: CASSLSGFEQYF.

The chain is built from TRBV11-3 and TRBJ2-5, with 10 bases lining up with TRBD2. Per germline, CDR1 SGHNT and CDR2 YENEEA. V shed 3 bases, J shed 0 bases, and the junction held 4 bases outside the gene matches. This CDR3 spans 16 amino acids. CDR3 DNA sequence: TGTGCCAGCAGCTTTTCTAGCGGGGGCAACCAAGAGACCCAGTACTTC. Its protein product is CASSFSSGGNQETQYF.